The 22 T cell receptor beta chains below all came from one sample that was sequenced in a study of regulatory T cells in long-lasting Graves disease. Researchers made TCR beta libraries by using iRepertoire HTBI primers and running Arm-PCR on CDR3 regions. One entry per CDR3 protein, called by TCRdb with MiXCR from the multiplex PCR reads. The sample includes fewer than 500,000 distinct CDR3 sequences, roughly 15% of them seen just once. Time point in this sample: newly diagnosed GD, antithyroid drugs for less than 3 months. RNA isolated from PBMCs was used to make the TCR library. These data were likewise used in another study, on T cells in Graves' hyperthyroidism and ophthalmopathy.

The sample in question was peripheral blood mononuclear cells (PBMCs), obtained at new diagnosis, from a patient treated with antithyroid drugs. The receptors come from a middle-aged man with Graves disease.

The chain is built from TRBV20-1 and TRBJ2-7, with 11 nucleotides matching TRBD2. Unmatched junction bases numbered 5, after V lost 3 bases and J lost 4 bases. CDR1 DFQATT and CDR2 SNEGSKA come from the germline V gene (reference sequence). This CDR3 has 14 amino acids. The CDR3 spells CSASWGLAVYEQYF. In DNA form, the CDR3 reads TGCAGTGCTAGTTGGGGACTAGCGGTTTACGAGCAGTACTTC.

There are a few counts of this clonotype. The chain employs TRBV4-1 and TRBJ2-5; maybe TRBD1 (6 bases). From germline, CDR1 is MGHRA and CDR2 YSYEKL. The CDR3 covers 12 residues. The V end was cut by 2 bases, the J end by 5 bases, with 6 bases between. CDR3 protein: CASSQQGETQYF. The CDR3 nucleotides read TGCGCCAGCAGCCAACAGGGGGAGACCCAGTACTTC.

This clonotype was detected many times. The V and J genes are TRBV5-1 and TRBJ2-7; weak D call: TRBD1 (6 bases). Trimming removed 5 bases at V and 0 bases at J, with 12 bases between. Germline V gives CDR1 SGHRS, CDR2 YFSETQ. This CDR3 region has 14 residues. The CDR3 nucleotides read TGCGCCAGCAGTTTCAGGGGTCGCTCCTACGAGCAGTACTTC. Protein: CASSFRGRSYEQYF.

This clonotype has a count of ten or more. The chain links TRBV6-1 to TRBJ1-2; D unresolved. The CDR3 is made up of 11 amino acids. Trimming cost V 6 bases and J 6 bases, with 8 bases left between them. Germline-derived CDR1 and CDR2 are MNHNS and SASEGT. The CDR3 bases are TGTGCCAGCAGGCGTGGCGATGGCTACACCTTC. Its translation is CASRRGDGYTF.

There are many counts of this clonotype. This chain links TRBV28 with TRBJ2-7; D tentatively fits TRBD1 or TRBD2 (5 bases each). V lost 5 bases, J lost 3 bases, and 14 bases lay in between. The CDR3 has 14 amino acids. Germline lookup yields CDR1 MDHEN and CDR2 SYDVKM. The CDR3 here is CASSPLGRIYEQYF. The CDR3 nucleotides read TGTGCCAGCAGTCCCCTGGGACGGATCTACGAGCAGTACTTC.

As regards this clonotype: One end of the junction varies from germline; a read error may be responsible. The CDR3 is CASSLRVSDTGELFF. In DNA, the CDR3 is TGTGCCAGCAGCTTAAGGGTTTCGGACACCGGGGAGCTGTTTTTT. The chain carries TRBV5-1 and TRBJ2-2; D unclear. Germline CDR1 is SGHRS and CDR2 is YFSETQ. This CDR3 comprises 15 residues.

This clonotype was detected many times. The V and J genes are TRBV18 and TRBJ2-4; 11 bases are a match to TRBD1. Germline V lookup: CDR1 KGHSH, CDR2 LQKENI. The V and J ends lost 4 bases and 8 bases, in that order; junction bases with no gene match: 1. The CDR3 covers 13 residues. CDR3 DNA: TGTGCCAGCTCACAGGGACAGGGGGACATTCAGTACTTC. It translates to CASSQGQGDIQYF.

The chain recombines TRBV7-9 with TRBJ2-5; D is unresolved. Germline CDR1 is SEHNR and CDR2 is FQNEAQ (reference sequence). Trimming pared 2 bases from V and 2 bases from J, leaving 6 bases between. The CDR3 spans 13 residues. The CDR3 region is CASSLTEQETQYF. Here the CDR3 DNA reads TGTGCCAGCAGCTTAACAGAGCAAGAGACCCAGTACTTC.

This clonotype was recorded at least ten times. The CDR3 loop is CAWSVRGGETQYF. DNA of the CDR3: TGTGCCTGGAGTGTACGCGGAGGAGAGACCCAGTACTTC. The chain employs TRBV30 and TRBJ2-5; the D gene is possibly TRBD2 (5 bases). V was trimmed by 0 bases and J by 4 bases, leaving 9 bases between them. The CDR3 is 13 amino acids. The germline V gene encodes CDR1 GTSNPN and CDR2 SVGIG (reference sequence). The full variable domain, completed using reference TRBV30 and TRBJ2-5, is SQTIHQWPATLVQPVGSPLSLECTVEGTSNPNLYWYRQAAGRGLQLLFYSVGIGQISSEVPQNLSASRPQDRQFILSSKKLLLSDSGFYLCAWSVRGGETQYFGPGTRLLVL.

As to this clonotype: It may be a read error: a sequence one base away is much more abundant. The chain recombines TRBV20-1 with TRBJ1-1, with a tentative D call TRBD1 (5 bases). Germline loops: CDR1 DFQATT, CDR2 SNEGSKA (reference sequence). The CDR3 loop spans 11 amino acids. The CDR3: CSAVGDAEASF. The CDR3 DNA follows: TGCAGTGCTGTAGGGGACGCTGAAGCTTCCTTT.

The chain has TRBV6-5 and TRBJ1-4; D is undetermined. CDR1 and CDR2 (germline): MNHEY, SVGAGI. The CDR3 loop spans 13 amino acids. V was clipped by 2 bases and J by 5 bases, with 6 bases between them. In DNA form, the CDR3 reads TGTGCCAGCAGTTACGTCAGAAATGAAAAACTGTTTTTT. This sequence encodes CASSYVRNEKLFF.

This clonotype was counted ten times or more. The chain uses TRBV2 and TRBJ2-3, with 7 positions matching TRBD1. Germline trimming cut 2 bases from V and 4 bases from J; bases unmatched to any gene: 6. The CDR3 loop spans 15 amino acids. Germline CDR1 and CDR2: SNHLY and FYNNEI. CDR3 in DNA: TGTGCCAGCAGTGAAACAGGGGTTGGCGCAGATACGCAGTATTTT. Amino acid sequence: CASSETGVGADTQYF.

Comment on this clonotype: One base away lies a much larger clone, so this may be a sequencing read error. The chain employs TRBV13 and TRBJ2-4, with 7 nucleotides matching TRBD1. V shed 3 bases and J 2 bases; nucleotides not matched to a gene: 4. The CDR3 length is 15 residues. Germline-derived CDR1 and CDR2 are PRHDT and FYEKMQ (reference sequence). The CDR3 region is CASSFWTGSKNIQYF. DNA for the CDR3: TGTGCCAGCAGCTTCTGGACAGGCTCCAAAAACATTCAGTACTTC. The complete variable domain, with remaining parts taken from reference TRBV13 and TRBJ2-4, reads AAGVIQSPRHLIKEKRETATLKCYPIPRHDTVYWYQQGPGQDPQFLISFYEKMQSDKGSIPDRFSAQQFSDYHSELNMSSLELGDSALYFCASSFWTGSKNIQYFGAGTRLSVL.

The rearrangement links TRBV13 to TRBJ2-1; weak D call: TRBD1 (5 bases). There are 13 residues in the CDR3. CDR1 and CDR2 from the germline V gene are PRHDT and FYEKMQ (reference sequence). The V end lost 5 bases, the J end lost 7 bases, and 12 bases lay between the germline ends. CDR3: CASSASQGNEQFF. The CDR3 bases are TGTGCCAGCAGCGCCTCCCAGGGAAATGAGCAGTTCTTC.

The chain carries TRBV15 and TRBJ1-1; D remains unclear. The CDR3 is made up of 13 amino acids. Germline CDR1 reads LNHNV; CDR2 reads YYDKDF (reference sequence). V was clipped by 6 bases and J by 0 bases, with 8 bases between them. CDR3 amino acids: CATRVTLNTEAFF. In DNA form, the CDR3 reads TGTGCCACCAGGGTAACGTTGAACACTGAAGCTTTCTTT.

With respect to this clonotype: A far larger clone is one nucleotide away, so this likely arose from a read error. The rearrangement joins TRBV28 to TRBJ2-1; D gene ambiguous. This CDR3 is 15 amino acids long. CDR1 is MDHEN, CDR2 SYDVKM, per germline. The CDR3 loop is CASSLLIDREETQHF. DNA for the CDR3: TGTGCCAGCAGTTTACTCATTGATAGAGAAGAGACCCAGCACTTC.

This clonotype was seen more than once but under ten times. The rearrangement joins TRBV9 to TRBJ2-3, with D perhaps TRBD2 (6 bases). Germline loops: CDR1 SGDLS, CDR2 YYNGEE. V was trimmed by 0 bases and J by 2 bases, leaving 10 bases between them. This CDR3 is built from 15 residues. The CDR3 loop is CASSVVGLPTDTQYF. The CDR3 DNA follows: TGTGCCAGCAGCGTAGTTGGACTACCCACAGATACGCAGTATTTT.

This clonotype was counted ten times or more. The rearrangement joins TRBV20-1 to TRBJ2-3; D ambiguous. This CDR3 region has 13 residues. The germline V and J ends were trimmed by 6 bases and 2 bases, with 12 bases remaining between them. Germline-derived CDR1 and CDR2 are DFQATT and SNEGSKA (reference sequence). In DNA form, the CDR3 reads TGCAGTGCATATCAAGGGCCCACAGATACGCAGTATTTT. It specifies CSAYQGPTDTQYF.

The V and J genes are TRBV6-1 and TRBJ2-7, with D perhaps TRBD1 or TRBD2 (5 bases each). Germline CDR1 is MNHNS and CDR2 is SASEGT. CDR3 length: 14 amino acids. Deletions cut 6 bases from V and 2 bases from J, with 14 bases between. The CDR3 region has the DNA TGTGCCAGCAGCGGCAGACTGGGACCCTACGAGCAGTACTTC. Translation: CASSGRLGPYEQYF.

This clonotype occurred a few times. A clone one base away is much larger, so this may be a read error. The conserved phenylalanine or tryptophan normally closing the CDR3 is absent here, so this likely arose from a read error. The J gene is TRBJ2-1, the V gene TRBV30; no clear D. The CDR3 runs 11 residues. The germline gives CDR1 GTSNPN, CDR2 SVGIG (reference sequence). V lost 1 base, J lost 12 bases, and 10 bases lay in between. CDR3 nucleotides: TGTGCCTGGAGTGGCTCTAGTGCGCAGTTCCTC. Translating it yields CAWSGSSAQFL.

This clonotype showed up many times. The chain joins TRBV30 to TRBJ2-2; 9 bases align to TRBD1. Germline V gives CDR1 GTSNPN, CDR2 SVGIG (reference sequence). The CDR3 length is 16 residues. V was clipped by 4 bases and J by 6 bases; unmatched bases: 12. In DNA, the CDR3 is TGTGCCTGGATGGTTGGGGACAGGGTGTTTTCCGGGGAGCTGTTTTTT. Amino acid sequence: CAWMVGDRVFSGELFF.

The gene calls are TRBV6-1 and TRBJ2-2, with 9 bases that match TRBD1. The V and J ends lost 6 bases and 6 bases, in that order; junction bases with no gene match: 8. The germline CDR1 and CDR2 sequences are MNHNS and SASEGT. This CDR3 is 15 amino acids long. CDR3 amino acids: CASRTGQGYAGELFF. In nucleotides, the CDR3 is TGTGCCAGCAGGACTGGACAGGGGTACGCCGGGGAGCTGTTTTTT.